This T cell receptor beta chain was observed in a study of T cells in localized non-small cell lung cancer. Findings and limits, study-wide: A denser population of T cells in blood accompanied longer overall survival.

The data were produced by immunoSEQ multiplex PCR, yet TCRdb's version contains in-frame clones alone and is incomplete. Here the sample spans about 21,000 clones, approximately 84% being singletons. Worth noting for this clone: What it binds is unknown.

CDR1 and CDR2 from the germline V gene are SGHAT and FQNNGV. CDR3 length equals 14 residues. The V and J ends lost 3 bases and 10 bases, in that order; junction bases with no gene match: 4. The genes are TRBV11-2 and TRBJ2-1; TRBD2 matches 12 bases. The TCR originated in a man between 40 and 75 years old with stage I lung adenocarcinoma. The specimen was peripheral blood, collected before any cancer treatment. DNA of the CDR3: TGTGCCAGCAGCTTGACTAGCGGGAGCGTCGAGCAGTTCTTC. It encodes CASSLTSGSVEQFF.